The source of this T cell receptor beta chain is a study of blood T cells in healthy people across ages. The overall study: Template switching recovered approximately one barcoded beta molecule for every two T cells. Notes on the study in general: Higher diversity, along with more naive CD4+ cells, distinguished long-lived donors from aged donors. PBMCs were not sorted, which prevented a conclusive comparison of naive versus antigen-experienced cells.

A second 7 to 11 cycle PCR used barcoded and J-beta primers. TCRdb re-called the 5' RACE reads through MiXCR, storing one row per CDR3 protein. The data show 800,000 or so distinct CDR3 sequences, approximately 59% seen once. Comments on this clonotype: Its antigen is not known.

Isolated per sample were at least 7 million PBMCs. The sample was blood. The source is a young man in good health.

In DNA, the CDR3 is TGTGCCAGCAGTTATTGGGACGGTAGCACAGATACGCAGTATTTT. It encodes CASSYWDGSTDTQYF. This chain uses TRBV6-5 with TRBJ2-3, with D perhaps TRBD1 or TRBD2 (5 bases each). The germline V gene encodes CDR1 MNHEY and CDR2 SVGAGI. The V end was cut by 3 bases, the J end by 0 bases, with 10 bases between. CDR3 length: 15 amino acids.